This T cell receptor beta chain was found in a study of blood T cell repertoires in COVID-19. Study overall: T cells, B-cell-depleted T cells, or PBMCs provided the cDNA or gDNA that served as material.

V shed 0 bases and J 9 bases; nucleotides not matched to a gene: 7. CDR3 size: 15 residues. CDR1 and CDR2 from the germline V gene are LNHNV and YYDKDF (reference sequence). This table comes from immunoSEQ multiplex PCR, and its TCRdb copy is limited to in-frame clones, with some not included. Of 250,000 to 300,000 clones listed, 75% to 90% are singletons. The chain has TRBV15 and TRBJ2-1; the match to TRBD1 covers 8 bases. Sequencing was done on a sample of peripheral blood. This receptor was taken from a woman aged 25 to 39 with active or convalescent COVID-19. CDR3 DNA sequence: TGTGCCACCAGCAGAGATTGGCAGGGGGCAGGTGAGCAGTTCTTC. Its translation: CATSRDWQGAGEQFF.